Below are 14 T cell receptor beta chains sequenced from a single sample in a study of blood T cell repertoires in COVID-19 (TCRdb year 2020). To prepare the library, the immunoSEQ multiplex PCR assay was applied. The source is immuneACCESS, and TCRdb retained only in-frame sequences with V and J called. Part of the clones is not carried over; for the studies checked, unresolved V genes explain less than half of this, and the remainder is unexplained. This sample has some 260,000 clones in its table, and under 90% of those were observed once. Roughly 3.1% of the sample comes from the top ten. The sample taken for sequencing was peripheral blood. These receptors originate from a woman aged 18 to 35 with acute or convalescent COVID-19.

This clone was detected only once. Here the CDR3 reads CASRPDRTQETQYF. CDR3 nucleotides: TGTGCCAGTAGACCCGACAGGACCCAAGAGACCCAGTACTTC. The chain carries TRBV19 and TRBJ2-5; D possibly corresponds to TRBD1 (6 bases). From germline, CDR1 is LNHDA and CDR2 SQIVND (reference sequence). This CDR3 has 14 residues. The V end was cut by 6 bases, the J end by 1 base, with 12 bases between.

V gene TRBV18 combines with J gene TRBJ2-7, with a weak D call TRBD2 (6 bases). CDR3 length: 15 amino acids. Trimming removed 4 bases at V and 2 bases at J, with 15 bases between. The germline V gene encodes CDR1 KGHSH and CDR2 LQKENI. The CDR3 reads CASSLYRDLTYEQYF. As DNA, the CDR3 is TGTGCCAGCTCACTGTACCGGGACTTGACCTACGAGCAGTACTTC. The full variable domain, its missing parts supplied by reference TRBV18 and TRBJ2-7, is NAGVMQNPRHLVRRRGQEARLRCSPMKGHSHVYWYRQLPEEGLKFMVYLQKENIIDESGMPKERFSAEFPKEGPSILRIQQVVRGDSAAYFCASSLYRDLTYEQYFGPGTRLTVT.

This clone was counted once. V and J are TRBV2 and TRBJ2-1; 11 bases line up with TRBD2. Germline V gene lookup returns CDR1 SNHLY and CDR2 FYNNEI. This CDR3 region has 15 residues. The ends lost 6 bases at V and 4 bases at J; junction bases unmatched: 5. The CDR3 DNA reads as TGTGCCAGCAGGGGGACTAGCGGTGGATACAATGAGCAGTTCTTC. This gives the protein CASRGTSGGYNEQFF.

In this sample, this clone turned up a few times. J is TRBJ1-5 and V is TRBV6-1, with TRBD1 as a possible D gene (5 bases). In germline, CDR1 is MNHNS, CDR2 SASEGT. The CDR3 spans 16 residues. Trimming pared 3 bases from V and 1 base from J, leaving 13 bases between. The CDR3 nucleotides read TGTGCCAGCAGTGAGTCTTATCGGGGGAGCAATCAGCCCCAGCATTTT. Amino acid sequence: CASSESYRGSNQPQHF.

This clone was observed a few times. The chain employs TRBV5-1 and TRBJ2-7; weak D call: TRBD2 (5 bases). Trimming pared 3 bases from V and 1 base from J, leaving 8 bases between. Germline lookup yields CDR1 SGHRS and CDR2 YFSETQ. CDR3 length equals 13 residues. The CDR3 region is CASSSDLSYEQYF. CDR3 DNA sequence: TGCGCCAGCAGCTCGGACTTATCCTACGAGCAGTACTTC.

V gene TRBV27 combines with J gene TRBJ2-6, with a tentative D call TRBD1 (6 bases). V lost 0 bases and J lost 0, with 12 bases in between. The CDR3 covers 18 residues. Germline V gives CDR1 MNHEY, CDR2 SMNVEV (reference sequence). CDR3 DNA sequence: TGTGCCAGCAGTTTATCCCCAGGGGTTTACTCTGGGGCCAACGTCCTGACTTTC. Translated, it gives CASSLSPGVYSGANVLTF.

The CDR3 protein is CASSDSGSRRDTQYF. Written as DNA, the CDR3 is TGTGCCAGCAGTGATAGCGGGAGTAGGAGAGATACGCAGTATTTT. The V call is TRBV6-2 or TRBV6-3, the J call TRBJ2-3; 9 nucleotides match TRBD2. The CDR3 covers 15 residues. CDR1 MNHEY and CDR2 SVGEGT come from the germline V gene. V lost 5 bases, J lost 5 bases, and 8 bases stayed unmatched.

V is TRBV2 and J is TRBJ2-5; maybe TRBD1 (5 bases). The germline CDR1 and CDR2 sequences are SNHLY and FYNNEI. The germline V and J ends were trimmed by 4 bases and 4 bases, with 10 bases remaining between them. CDR3 size: 13 residues. CDR3 coding DNA: TGTGCCAGCAGTGGTGCAGGGTCAGAGACCCAGTACTTC. Protein: CASSGAGSETQYF.

CDR3 in DNA: TGCAGTAGCTACCGCGCTGAGCAGTTCTTC. Its protein is CSSYRAEQFF. The chain couples TRBV20-1 to TRBJ2-1, with no clear D. This CDR3 has 10 amino acids. CDR1 and CDR2 from the germline V gene are DFQATT and SNEGSKA (reference sequence). Deletions cut 8 bases from V and 9 bases from J, with 11 bases between.

The genes are TRBV7-8 and TRBJ1-5; 8 bases fit TRBD1. Germline CDR1 is SGHVS and CDR2 is FQNEAQ. V was pared by 5 bases and J by 0 bases, with 9 bases of the junction left unmatched. CDR3 length: 17 residues. CDR3 sequence reads: CASSRGQGAYSNQPQHF. The CDR3 nucleotides are TGTGCCAGCAGCCGAGGTCAGGGGGCCTATAGCAATCAGCCCCAGCATTTT. Together with reference TRBV7-8 and TRBJ1-5, the CDR3 gives the full variable domain: GAGVSQSPRYKVAKRGQDVALRCDPISGHVSLFWYQQALGQGPEFLTYFQNEAQLDKSGLPSDRFFAERPEGSVSTLKIQRTQQEDSAVYLCASSRGQGAYSNQPQHFGDGTRLSIL.

The J gene is TRBJ2-1, the V gene TRBV6-5; D uncertain. The germline V gene has CDR1 MNHEY and CDR2 SVGAGI. The CDR3 consists of 10 residues. Trimming took 2 bases from V and 10 from J, leaving 3 bases between them. DNA for the CDR3: TGTGCCAGCAGTTACCCAGAGCAGTTCTTC. As protein: CASSYPEQFF.

The rearrangement uses TRBV12-5 and TRBJ2-3; 7 nucleotides agree with TRBD1. This CDR3 has 14 residues. V dropped 5 bases and J dropped 3; count of bases not matched to a gene: 5. Germline V CDR1 and CDR2: LGHNT, FRNRAP. CDR3 DNA: TGTGCTAGTGGTCCCGACAGGGCAACAGATACGCAGTATTTT. Translated, it gives CASGPDRATDTQYF.

Comment on this clone: The identical CDR3 is also encoded by other nucleotide sequences in the sample. This chain uses TRBV30 with TRBJ2-7; no firm D call. From germline, CDR1 is GTSNPN and CDR2 SVGIG (reference sequence). Trimming left V 1 base short and J 4 bases short, with 8 bases between. The CDR3 runs to 12 residues. The CDR3 coding sequence is TGTGCCTGGAGTGGACTCTCTTACGAGCAGTACTTC. Encoded protein: CAWSGLSYEQYF.

V is TRBV28 and J is TRBJ2-1, with D possibly being TRBD1 (5 bases). This CDR3 has 19 residues. CDR1 and CDR2 (germline): MDHEN, SYDVKM. Trimming stripped 8 bases from V and 5 bases from J, with 31 bases between. The CDR3 reads CASFSAPTNDRAFDNEQFF. The CDR3 region has the DNA TGTGCCAGCTTCTCGGCCCCGACGAATGACAGAGCCTTTGACAATGAGCAGTTCTTC.